This T cell receptor (beta chain) was recovered during a study of T cell responses to AZD1222 COVID-19 vaccine. Study results and limitations: CD4 TCRs associated with vaccination spanned spike, dominating at 160-218 and 743-854.

The protocol was immunoSEQ multiplex PCR, while the TCRdb copy is restricted to in-frame clones and leaves out a portion. The sample holds 95,000 to 100,000 clones, about 90% seen once. The CDR3 contains 13 residues. This clone appeared a single time. The antigen is unknown. The TCR originated in an adult in good health. The specimen comprised peripheral blood, sampled on day 0 of AZD1222 vaccination. The rearrangement uses TRBV21-1 and TRBJ1-2. TRBV21-1 is assigned pseudogene status. CDR3 DNA: TGTGCCAGCAGCCCCCGGTGCGGGGGGGGCTACACCTTC. It is translated as CASSPRCGGGYTF.